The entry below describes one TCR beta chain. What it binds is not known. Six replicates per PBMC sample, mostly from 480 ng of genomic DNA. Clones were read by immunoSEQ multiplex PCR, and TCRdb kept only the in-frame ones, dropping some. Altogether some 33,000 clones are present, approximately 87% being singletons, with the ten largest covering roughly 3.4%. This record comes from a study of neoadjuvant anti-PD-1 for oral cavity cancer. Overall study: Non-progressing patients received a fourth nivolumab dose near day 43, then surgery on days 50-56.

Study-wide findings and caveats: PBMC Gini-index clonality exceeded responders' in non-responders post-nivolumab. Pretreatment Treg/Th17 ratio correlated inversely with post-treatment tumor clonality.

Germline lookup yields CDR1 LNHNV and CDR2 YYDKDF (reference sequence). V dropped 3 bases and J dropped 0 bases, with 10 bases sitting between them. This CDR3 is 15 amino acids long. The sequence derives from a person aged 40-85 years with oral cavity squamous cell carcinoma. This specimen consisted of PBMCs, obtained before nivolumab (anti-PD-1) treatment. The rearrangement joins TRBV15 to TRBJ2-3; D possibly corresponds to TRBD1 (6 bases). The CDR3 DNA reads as TGTGCCACCAGCAGCGGACAGTTTAGCACAGATACGCAGTATTTT. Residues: CATSSGQFSTDTQYF. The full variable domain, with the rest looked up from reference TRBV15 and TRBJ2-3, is DAMVIQNPRYQVTQFGKPVTLSCSQTLNHNVMYWYQQKSSQAPKLLFHYYDKDFNNEADTPDNFQSRRPNTSFCFLDIRSPGLGDTAMYLCATSSGQFSTDTQYFGPGTRLTVL.